This entry concerns a single T cell receptor beta chain. The antigen is unknown. Profiled with immunoSEQ multiplex PCR; TCRdb holds only in-frame clones, not every one. The sample lists about 140,000 clones; just over 85% were seen once. This sample stems from a study of Ad26.COV2.S vaccination and SARS-CoV-2 variants. Notes on the study in general: Vaccine and placebo groups showed comparable non-spike TCR breadth.

Looked up from germline, CDR1 is MNHNY and CDR2 is SVGAGI (reference sequence). This CDR3 has 11 amino acids. Between the trimmed V and J ends, which lost 5 bases and 7 bases, there was a span of 9 bases. This specimen consisted of peripheral blood, obtained after recovery from COVID-19. The clonotype was recovered from a human donor who had recovered from COVID-19. The chain recombines TRBV6-6 with TRBJ2-7; TRBD1 is a possible D gene (5 bases). CDR3 sequence: CASSTGLEQYF. CDR3 in DNA: TGTGCCAGCAGTACAGGCTTGGAGCAGTACTTC.